This is a list of T cell receptor beta chains from one sample in a study of human T cells and chemical hapten exposure. TCRdb re-derived calls from the RACE reads in MiXCR, one entry per CDR3 protein. The sample shows about 380,000 distinct CDR3 sequences, approximately 5% of them seen only once. Sequences were derived from whole blood, sampled in connection with sensitization to the hapten diphenylcyclopropenone (DPC). The receptors stem from a woman between 45 and 65 years old with alopecia areata. Some clones in this sample may be carry-over from other donors' samples. The CDR3 runs from the conserved cysteine through the conserved F or W. A D gene is named only where the DNA matches it firmly. Only some rows state a clone size, as once, few, many or a class for expanded clones.

TRBV2	.	TRBJ1-5	TRBD1	TGTGCCAGCAGTGAGGGACAGTATAGCAATCAGCCCCAGCATTTT	CASSEGQYSNQPQHF
TRBV27	many	TRBJ2-1	.	TGTGCCAGCAGTTTATGGGGGGACCAGGCCTACAATGAGCAGTTCTTC	CASSLWGDQAYNEQFF
TRBV5-4	few	TRBJ2-5	.	TGTGCCAGCAGCGCAGGGGAACAGACCCAGTACTTC	CASSAGEQTQYF
TRBV18	.	TRBJ1-1	.	TGTGCCAGCTCACCAGGATCACGGGACATGACTAACACTGAAGCTTTCTTT	CASSPGSRDMTNTEAFF
TRBV20-1	many	TRBJ1-1	.	TGCAGTGCTAGAAGGGACCGACTCCAGGTGACTGAAGCTTTCTTT	CSARRDRLQVTEAFF
TRBV27	.	TRBJ2-1	.	TGTGCCAGCAGTGCACGGTGGGACATCCCTAATGAGCAGTTCTTC	CASSARWDIPNEQFF
TRBV12-3/TRBV12-4	.	TRBJ1-3	.	TGTGCCAGCAGTCACAGGGATTCTGGAAACACCATATATTTT	CASSHRDSGNTIYF
TRBV6-2/TRBV6-3	.	TRBJ2-1	.	TGTGTCAGCGAGGGACTCTACAGGGATGAGCAGTTCTTC	CVSEGLYRDEQFF
TRBV10-2	few	TRBJ2-5	.	TGCGCCAGTAGGGGCCGATGGGGAGAGACCCAGTACTTC	CASRGRWGETQYF
TRBV29-1	few	TRBJ2-1	.	TGCAGCGCGGGACACCAGACCTACAATGAGCAGTTCTTC	CSAGHQTYNEQFF
TRBV28	few	TRBJ1-4	.	TGTGCCAGCAGTTCCCCTGAGGAGGGCAAGGATGAAAAACTGTTTTTT	CASSSPEEGKDEKLFF
TRBV2	.	TRBJ2-3	TRBD1	TGTGCCAGCAGTCTCAACGGACAGGGGTTTGGCACAGATACGCAGTATTTT	CASSLNGQGFGTDTQYF
TRBV29-1	many	TRBJ1-1	.	TGCAGCGTTATGGGGTTGGGCGCCACTGAAGCTTTCTTT	CSVMGLGATEAFF
TRBV20-1	many	TRBJ1-5	.	TGCAGTTCCTTTTCGGGGGCCGGCAATCAGCCCCAGCATTTT	CSSFSGAGNQPQHF
TRBV20-1	.	TRBJ1-1	.	TGCAGTGCCAGGACAGCCCCGAACACTGAAGCTTTCTTT	CSARTAPNTEAFF
TRBV7-2	.	TRBJ1-2	.	TGTGCCAGCAGTTACTCGGACAGCAACTATGGCTACACCTTC	CASSYSDSNYGYTF
TRBV10-3	many	TRBJ2-3	.	TGTGCCATCAGTGTTGTCCCGGGACAGGGGGGGCTAGCGGGAGCCACAGATACGCAGTATTTT	CAISVVPGQGGLAGATDTQYF
TRBV19	many	TRBJ2-1	TRBD2	TGTGCCAGTAGTTTCGGACGACTAGCGGGAGGCAATGAGCAGTTCTTC	CASSFGRLAGGNEQFF
TRBV15	few	TRBJ1-1	.	TGTGCCACCAGCAGAGAAGGGGGCACTGAAGCTTTCTTT	CATSREGGTEAFF
TRBV6-5	many	TRBJ1-6	.	TGTGCCAGCAGTTACCAAGGGGGTTTTCGGCTTAATTCACCCCTCCACTTT	CASSYQGGFRLNSPLHF
TRBV18	many	TRBJ2-3	.	TGTGCCAGCTCTCCGGACGGGATTCGCACAGATACGCAGTATTTT	CASSPDGIRTDTQYF
TRBV11-2	few	TRBJ2-3	TRBD1	TGTGCCAGCAGCTATCAGGGGGCAGATACGCAGTATTTT	CASSYQGADTQYF
TRBV29-1	many	TRBJ2-5	.	TGCAGCGTTGAATCTGATCCGGGCTCTCCGCAAGAGACCCAGTACTTC	CSVESDPGSPQETQYF
TRBV2	few	TRBJ1-2	.	TGTGCCAGCAGTGTACTGACTCCCACCTCGGGTGGCTACACCTTC	CASSVLTPTSGGYTF
TRBV7-2	many	TRBJ2-7	.	TGTGCCAGCAGAACGACGGGGCTCGGGCCCGAGCAGTACTTC	CASRTTGLGPEQYF
TRBV12-3/TRBV12-4	.	TRBJ1-5	.	TGTGCCAGCAGTTTAGGGGACATCGCTCAGCCCCAGCATTTT	CASSLGDIAQPQHF
TRBV5-6	many	TRBJ2-2	TRBD2	TGTGCCAGCGGACTAGCGGGGGTCACCGGGGAGCTGTTTTTT	CASGLAGVTGELFF
TRBV6-2/TRBV6-3	few	TRBJ2-5	TRBD1	TGTGCCAGCAGCTCCCGGGACAGGGTGCAAGAGACCCAGTACTTC	CASSSRDRVQETQYF
TRBV5-1	many	TRBJ2-1	TRBD1	TGCGCCAGCAGCCTTCCACAGGGGTCCAATGAGCAGTTCTTC	CASSLPQGSNEQFF
TRBV14	few	TRBJ1-1	.	TGTGCCAGCAGCCTGATAGCGAGCCGGAACACTGAAGCTTTCTTT	CASSLIASRNTEAFF
TRBV4-3	.	TRBJ2-3	TRBD1	TGCGCCAGCAGCCAAACCCGACAGGGGCCGGTCACAGATACGCAGTATTTT	CASSQTRQGPVTDTQYF
TRBV2	.	TRBJ1-1	TRBD1	TGTGCCAGGGGGACAGGGAATGCTGAAGCTTTCTTT	CARGTGNAEAFF
TRBV28	many	TRBJ2-7	.	TGTGCCAGCAGTCCGGACCGACATCGGTCCGACGAGCAGTACTTC	CASSPDRHRSDEQYF
TRBV27	.	TRBJ1-1	.	TGTGCCAGCAGTCTCGACGGTACCTTCATGAACACTGAAGCTTTCTTT	CASSLDGTFMNTEAFF
TRBV5-6	many	TRBJ2-7	TRBD2	TGTGCCAGCAGCTTGGTGACTAGCGGACCCTACGAGCAGTACTTC	CASSLVTSGPYEQYF
TRBV19	few	TRBJ2-5	TRBD2	TGTGCCAGTAGTCGCGCTAGCGGGAGCGGTGAGACCCAGTACTTC	CASSRASGSGETQYF
TRBV20-1	many	TRBJ1-1	.	TGCAGTGCTAGAGATCCAAGGACCATGGGGGCTTTCTTT	CSARDPRTMGAFF
TRBV13	few	TRBJ1-6	.	TGTGCCAGCAGCTTGGGAGGGACGAAATATAATTCACCCCTCCACTTT	CASSLGGTKYNSPLHF
TRBV7-9	.	TRBJ1-5	TRBD1	TGTGCCAGCAGTCGTACCGGGACAGGGCATCAGCCCCAGCATTTT	CASSRTGTGHQPQHF
TRBV27	few	TRBJ1-1	TRBD1	TGTGCCAGCAGAGGCCTAAAGACAGGGTTCCTGAACACTGAAGCTTTCTTT	CASRGLKTGFLNTEAFF
TRBV12-3/TRBV12-4	many	TRBJ1-2	.	TGTGCCAGCAGTTTGGGGCAGGGGAGGATTAGTGATGGCTACACCTTC	CASSLGQGRISDGYTF
TRBV9	few	TRBJ1-3	.	TGTGCCAGCAGCGCCCTGACAGGAAACACCATATATTTT	CASSALTGNTIYF
TRBV12-3/TRBV12-4	many	TRBJ1-5	TRBD1	TGTGCCAGCAGTTCGACAGGGGGGGATCAGCCCCAGCATTTT	CASSSTGGDQPQHF
TRBV6-1	.	TRBJ2-1	.	TGTGCCAGCACTGGGGGGCCAAGGGACACCTATTACAATGAGCAGTTCTTC	CASTGGPRDTYYNEQFF
TRBV7-2	.	TRBJ2-1	TRBD2	TGTGCCAGCAGCTCCCAGCGGGGGACCTACAATGAGCAGTTCTTC	CASSSQRGTYNEQFF
TRBV6-2/TRBV6-3	many	TRBJ1-5	.	TGTGCCAGCAGTTACGAAGGGTCGTACCAGCCCCAGCATTTT	CASSYEGSYQPQHF
TRBV10-3	.	TRBJ1-2	TRBD1	TGTGCCATCAGTGAGTCCAGAGTCCGGGACAGGGATCGCTACACCTTC	CAISESRVRDRDRYTF
TRBV4-2	many	TRBJ2-3	TRBD2	TGTGCCAGCAGCCAAGATGGCACTAGCGGGACCACAGATACGCAGTATTTT	CASSQDGTSGTTDTQYF
TRBV12-3/TRBV12-4	many	TRBJ2-5	.	TGTGCCAGCAGTTTAGCGTCGTCAGGGGCCCAGTACTTC	CASSLASSGAQYF
TRBV2	.	TRBJ1-1	.	TGTGCCAGCACATCTACCCGGACGAACACTGAAGCTTTCTTT	CASTSTRTNTEAFF
TRBV12-5	many	TRBJ2-3	TRBD1	TGTGCTAGTGCCGGGACAGGCCCATTGGGCACAGATACGCAGTATTTT	CASAGTGPLGTDTQYF
TRBV6-2/TRBV6-3	.	TRBJ2-1	.	TGTGCCAGCAGTCCAATTAACGGGCCAACCTACAATGAGCAGTTCTTC	CASSPINGPTYNEQFF
TRBV28	few	TRBJ1-6	TRBD1	TGTGCCAGCAGTGAATTCAGGGGGGGTAAATCACCCCTCCACTTT	CASSEFRGGKSPLHF
TRBV28	few	TRBJ1-3	.	TGTGCCAGCAGAGACTCCTTCTCTGGAAACACCATATATTTT	CASRDSFSGNTIYF